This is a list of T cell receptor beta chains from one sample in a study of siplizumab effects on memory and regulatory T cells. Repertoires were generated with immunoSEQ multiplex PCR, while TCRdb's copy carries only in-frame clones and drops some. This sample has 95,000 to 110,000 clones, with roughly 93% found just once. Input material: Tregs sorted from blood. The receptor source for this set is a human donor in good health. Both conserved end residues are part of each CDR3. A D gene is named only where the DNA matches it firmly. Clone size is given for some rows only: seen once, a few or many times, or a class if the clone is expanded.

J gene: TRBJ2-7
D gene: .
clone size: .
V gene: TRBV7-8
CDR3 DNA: TGTGCCAGCAGCTTAGAGACAGCCATCGAGCAGTACTTC
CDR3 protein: CASSLETAIEQYF

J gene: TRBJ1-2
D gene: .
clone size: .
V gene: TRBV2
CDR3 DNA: TGTGCCAGCTCGGCGATAGATGGGGGGTTTTGGGGCTACACCTTC
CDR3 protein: CASSAIDGGFWGYTF

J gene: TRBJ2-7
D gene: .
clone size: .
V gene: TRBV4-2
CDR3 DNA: TGTGCCAGCAGCTTGGGCTTACTCGGCGAGCAGTACTTC
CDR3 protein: CASSLGLLGEQYF

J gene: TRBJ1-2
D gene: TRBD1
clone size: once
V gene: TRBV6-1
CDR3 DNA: TGTGCCAGCAGCGATGTCGGGACAGGGAATGGCTACACCTTC
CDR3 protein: CASSDVGTGNGYTF

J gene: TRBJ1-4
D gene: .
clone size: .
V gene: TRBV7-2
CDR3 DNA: TGTGCCAGCAGCCCGGGTTTAAGATCTGCTTCCGCTAATGAAAAACTGTTTTTT
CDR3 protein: CASSPGLRSASANEKLFF

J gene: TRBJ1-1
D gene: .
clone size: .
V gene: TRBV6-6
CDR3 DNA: TGTGCCAGCAGTCTTTCCGCCGGGACGGGGAACACTGAAGCTTTCTTT
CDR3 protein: CASSLSAGTGNTEAFF

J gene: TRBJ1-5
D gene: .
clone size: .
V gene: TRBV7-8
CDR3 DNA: TGTGCCAGCAGCTTACGACAGACCAATCAGCCCCAGCATTTT
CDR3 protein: CASSLRQTNQPQHF

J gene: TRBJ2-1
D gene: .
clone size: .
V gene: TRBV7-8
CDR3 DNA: TGTGCCAGCAGCTTTTGGGGCGGAGTCTCCTACAATGAGCAGTTCTTC
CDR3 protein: CASSFWGGVSYNEQFF

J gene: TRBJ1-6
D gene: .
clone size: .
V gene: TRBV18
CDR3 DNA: TGTGCCAGCTCACCGGGTACCCTCCTCACGGGTTCACCCCTCCACTTT
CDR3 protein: CASSPGTLLTGSPLHF

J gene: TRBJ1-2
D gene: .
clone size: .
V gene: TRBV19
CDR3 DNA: TGTGCCAGTAGTAAGGAAAGGGTCCCCCTTACAGGCTACACCTTC
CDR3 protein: CASSKERVPLTGYTF

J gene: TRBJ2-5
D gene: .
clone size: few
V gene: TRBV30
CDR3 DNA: TGTGCCTGGAGGAACCCGCGAGGGGGCCAAGAGACCCAGTACTTC
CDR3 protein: CAWRNPRGGQETQYF

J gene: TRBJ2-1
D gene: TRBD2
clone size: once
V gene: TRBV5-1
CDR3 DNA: TGCGCCAGCAGCAACAGCGGGGGCGCCTACAATGAGCAGTTCTTC
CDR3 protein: CASSNSGGAYNEQFF

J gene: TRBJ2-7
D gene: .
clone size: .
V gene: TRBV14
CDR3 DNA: TGTGCCAGCAGCCAAGCGACGGAAACCTACGAGCAGTACTTC
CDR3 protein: CASSQATETYEQYF

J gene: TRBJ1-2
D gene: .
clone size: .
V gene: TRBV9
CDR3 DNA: TGTGCCAGCAGCGCAGGATGGAGGGATGGCTACACCTTC
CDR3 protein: CASSAGWRDGYTF

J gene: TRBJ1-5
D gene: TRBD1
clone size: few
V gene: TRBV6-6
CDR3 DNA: TGTGCCAGCGAATCGGACAGGGTCTACAATCAGCCCCAGCATTTT
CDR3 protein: CASESDRVYNQPQHF

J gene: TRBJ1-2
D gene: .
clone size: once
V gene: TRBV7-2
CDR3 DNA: TGTGCCAGCAGCTTAGTTCCAGGACCGGACTATGGCTACACCTTC
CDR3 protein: CASSLVPGPDYGYTF

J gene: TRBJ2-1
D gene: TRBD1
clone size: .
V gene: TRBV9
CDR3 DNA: TGTGCCAGCAGCGTAAGGGACAGGGGAAACAATGAGCAGTTCTTC
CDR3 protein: CASSVRDRGNNEQFF

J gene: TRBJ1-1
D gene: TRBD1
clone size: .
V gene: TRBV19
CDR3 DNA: TGTGCCAGTTCCGCAGGGGGCAACACTGAAGCTTTCTTT
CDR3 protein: CASSAGGNTEAFF

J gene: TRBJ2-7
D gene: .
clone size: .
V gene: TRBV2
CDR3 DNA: TGTGCCAGCAGCGAGACACCGAGGGTCTCCTACGAGCAGTACTTC
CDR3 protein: CASSETPRVSYEQYF

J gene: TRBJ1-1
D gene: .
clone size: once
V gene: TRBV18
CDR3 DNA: TGTGCCAGCTCTTGGGGACACACTGACACTGAAGCTTTCTTT
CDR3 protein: CASSWGHTDTEAFF

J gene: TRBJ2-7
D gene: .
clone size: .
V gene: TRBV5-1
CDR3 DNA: TGCGCCAGCAGCCTCAGACCCATGGTCCACTACGAGCAGTACTTC
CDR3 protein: CASSLRPMVHYEQYF

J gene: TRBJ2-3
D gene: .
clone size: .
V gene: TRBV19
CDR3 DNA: TGTGCCAGTAGTCCCGCCCTCCGGGGCTGGAAAAGGCCGCAGTATTTT
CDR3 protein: CASSPALRGWKRPQYF

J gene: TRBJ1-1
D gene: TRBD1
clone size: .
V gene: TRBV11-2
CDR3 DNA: TGTGCCAGCAGCTGGGGGACAGGGGCGGACACTGAAGCTTTCTTT
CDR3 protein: CASSWGTGADTEAFF

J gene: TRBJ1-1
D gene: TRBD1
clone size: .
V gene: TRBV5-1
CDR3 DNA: TGCGCCAGCAGCGCGGGGACAGGGATGAACACTGAAGCTTTCTTT
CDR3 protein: CASSAGTGMNTEAFF

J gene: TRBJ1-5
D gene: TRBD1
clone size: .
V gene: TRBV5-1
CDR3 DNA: TGCGCCAGCAGCCCTGACGGGACAGGCGTTCAGCCCCAGCATTTT
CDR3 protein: CASSPDGTGVQPQHF

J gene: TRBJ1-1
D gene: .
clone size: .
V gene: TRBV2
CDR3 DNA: TGTGCCACAAATGACAGGACGCCGAACACTGAAGCTTTCTTT
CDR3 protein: CATNDRTPNTEAFF

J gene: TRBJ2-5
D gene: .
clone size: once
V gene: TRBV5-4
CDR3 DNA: TGTGCCAGCAGCGCGGGGACGGTAGAGACCCAGTACTTC
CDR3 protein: CASSAGTVETQYF

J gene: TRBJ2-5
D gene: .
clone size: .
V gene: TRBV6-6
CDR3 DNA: TGTGCCAGCAGTTATACCCGCAGGGGAGAGACCCAGTACTTC
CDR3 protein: CASSYTRRGETQYF

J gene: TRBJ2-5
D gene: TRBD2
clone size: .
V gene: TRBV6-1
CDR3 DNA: TGTGCCAGCGCGGGGGTGTTGGAGACCCAGTACTTC
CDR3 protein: CASAGVLETQYF

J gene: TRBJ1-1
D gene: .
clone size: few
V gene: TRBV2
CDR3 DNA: TGTGCCAGCAGTGAAATTATCCGCAGTGAAGCTTTCTTT
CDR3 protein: CASSEIIRSEAFF

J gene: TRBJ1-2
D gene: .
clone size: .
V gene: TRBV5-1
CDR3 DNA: TGCGCCAGCAGCAGGAGGGAATTTGGGGGCTACACCTTC
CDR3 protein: CASSRREFGGYTF

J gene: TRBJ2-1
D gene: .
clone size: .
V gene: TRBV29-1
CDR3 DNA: TGCAGCGTCCTAGGGAGTTTCATCTACAATGAGCAGTTCTTC
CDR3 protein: CSVLGSFIYNEQFF

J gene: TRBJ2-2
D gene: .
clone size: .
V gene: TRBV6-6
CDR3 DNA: TGTGCCAGCATTAAGCGGAGGGACACCGGGGAGCTGTTTTTT
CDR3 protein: CASIKRRDTGELFF

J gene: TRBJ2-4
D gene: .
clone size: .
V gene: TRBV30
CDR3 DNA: TGTGCCTGGAGTGTGGTACAGAACCTAGCCAAAAACATTCAGTACTTC
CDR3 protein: CAWSVVQNLAKNIQYF

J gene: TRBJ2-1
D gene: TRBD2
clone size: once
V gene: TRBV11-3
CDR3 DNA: TGTGCCAGCAGCCCGGAGGGACTAGCCCCCAGTGAGCAGTTCTTC
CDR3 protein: CASSPEGLAPSEQFF

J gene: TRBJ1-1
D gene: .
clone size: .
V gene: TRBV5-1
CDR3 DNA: TGCGCCAGCAGCTTGAATCGGGTGGCCGACCATGGAGCTTTCTTT
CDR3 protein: CASSLNRVADHGAFF

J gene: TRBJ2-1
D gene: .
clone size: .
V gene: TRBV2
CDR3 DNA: TGTGCCAGCAGCGGGAATCAGGGCAATGAGCAGTTCTTC
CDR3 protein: CASSGNQGNEQFF

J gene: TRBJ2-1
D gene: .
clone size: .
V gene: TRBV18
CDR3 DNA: TGTGCCAGCTCACCACCCTTTGGGGAGCAGTTCTTC
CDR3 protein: CASSPPFGEQFF